This T cell receptor beta chain was identified during a study of blood T cell repertoires in COVID-19. For the study at large: Specimens from acute and convalescent COVID-19 originated in the United States, Italy and Spain. The analysed material was cDNA or gDNA that came from T cells, B-cell-depleted T cells, or PBMCs.

Authors' processing steps: Scientists estimated how many nucleated cells there were by amplifying reference gene primers. Sequencing used immunoSEQ multiplex PCR; TCRdb keeps in-frame clones, though not all of them. That table gives V, J and clone size, and the DNA gave D and trimming. The sample holds about 170,000 clones, 80% to 85% seen once. From germline, CDR1 is SGHRS and CDR2 YFSETQ. The CDR3 has 15 residues. With 2 bases clipped from V and 8 bases from J, the junction kept 6 bases outside the gene matches. V gene TRBV5-1 combines with J gene TRBJ1-6, with 8 bases aligning to TRBD1. The sequencing sample was made of peripheral blood. The sequence derives from a man aged 65-85 years with active or convalescent COVID-19. CDR3 amino acids: CASSLGQGMYSPLHF. The DNA for the CDR3 is TGCGCCAGCAGCTTAGGACAGGGAATGTATTCACCCCTCCACTTT.